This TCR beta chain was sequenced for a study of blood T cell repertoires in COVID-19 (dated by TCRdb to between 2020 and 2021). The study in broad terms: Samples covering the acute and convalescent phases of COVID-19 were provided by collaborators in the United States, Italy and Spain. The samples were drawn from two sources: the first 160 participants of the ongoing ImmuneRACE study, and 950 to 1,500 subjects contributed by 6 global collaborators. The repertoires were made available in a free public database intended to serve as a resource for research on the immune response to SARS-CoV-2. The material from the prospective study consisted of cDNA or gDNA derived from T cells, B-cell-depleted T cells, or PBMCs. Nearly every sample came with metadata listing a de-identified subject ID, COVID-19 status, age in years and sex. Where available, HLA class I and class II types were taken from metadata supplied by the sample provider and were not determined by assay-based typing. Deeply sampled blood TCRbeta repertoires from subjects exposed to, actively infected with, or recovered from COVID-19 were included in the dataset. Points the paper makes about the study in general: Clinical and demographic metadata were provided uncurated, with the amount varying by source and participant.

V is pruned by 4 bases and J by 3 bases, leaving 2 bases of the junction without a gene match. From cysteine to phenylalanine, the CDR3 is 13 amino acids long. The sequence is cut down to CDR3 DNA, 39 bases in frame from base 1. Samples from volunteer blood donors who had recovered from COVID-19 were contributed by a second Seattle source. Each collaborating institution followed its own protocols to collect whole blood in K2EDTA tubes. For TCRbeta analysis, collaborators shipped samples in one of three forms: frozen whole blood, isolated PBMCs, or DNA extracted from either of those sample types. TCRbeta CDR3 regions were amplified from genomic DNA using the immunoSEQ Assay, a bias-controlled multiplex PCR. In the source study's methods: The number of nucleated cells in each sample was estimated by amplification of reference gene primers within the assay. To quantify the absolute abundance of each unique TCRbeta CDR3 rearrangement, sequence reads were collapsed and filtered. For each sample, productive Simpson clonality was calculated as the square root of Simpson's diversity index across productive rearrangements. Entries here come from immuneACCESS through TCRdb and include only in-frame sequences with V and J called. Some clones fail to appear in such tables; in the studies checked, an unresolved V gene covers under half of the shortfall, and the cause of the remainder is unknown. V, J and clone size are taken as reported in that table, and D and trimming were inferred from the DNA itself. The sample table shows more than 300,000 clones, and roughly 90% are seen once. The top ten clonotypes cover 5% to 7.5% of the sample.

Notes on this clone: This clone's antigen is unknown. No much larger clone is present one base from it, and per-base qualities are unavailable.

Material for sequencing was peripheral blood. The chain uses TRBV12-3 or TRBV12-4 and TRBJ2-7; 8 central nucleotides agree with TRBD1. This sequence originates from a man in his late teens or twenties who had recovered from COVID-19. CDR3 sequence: CASSYDRGYEQYF. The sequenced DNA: TGTGCCAGCAGTTACGACAGGGGCTACGAGCAGTACTTC.